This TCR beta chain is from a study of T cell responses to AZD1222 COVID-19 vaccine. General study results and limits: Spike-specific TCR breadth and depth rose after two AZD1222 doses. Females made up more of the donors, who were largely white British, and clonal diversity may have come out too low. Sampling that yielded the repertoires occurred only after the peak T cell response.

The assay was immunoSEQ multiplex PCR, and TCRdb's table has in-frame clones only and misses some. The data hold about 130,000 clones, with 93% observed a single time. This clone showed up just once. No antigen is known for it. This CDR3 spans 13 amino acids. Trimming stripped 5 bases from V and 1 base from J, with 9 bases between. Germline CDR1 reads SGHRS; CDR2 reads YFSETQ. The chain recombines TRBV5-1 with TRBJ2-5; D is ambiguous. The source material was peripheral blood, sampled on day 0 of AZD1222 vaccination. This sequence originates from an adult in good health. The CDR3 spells CASRGNSQETQYF. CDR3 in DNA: TGCGCCAGCAGGGGGAACAGCCAAGAGACCCAGTACTTC.